This T cell receptor beta chain was sequenced in a study of regulatory T cells in long-lasting Graves disease. HTBI primers from iRepertoire and Arm-PCR of CDR3 regions yielded the TCR beta libraries. TCRdb reanalysed the multiplex PCR reads using MiXCR and keeps one entry per CDR3 protein. The sample holds about 500,000 distinct CDR3 sequences, about 11% seen once. This clonotype has ten or more counts. V lost 6 bases, J lost 1 base, and 6 bases stayed unmatched. The CDR3 sequence is 14 residues long. Documented time point: newly diagnosed GD, antithyroid drugs for less than 3 months. RNA isolated from PBMCs was used to make the TCR library. These data also formed part of another study, on T cells in Graves' hyperthyroidism and ophthalmopathy. From that report: The hyperthyroidism patients had all been newly diagnosed, and their disease duration was under 2 months. Their ages ranged from 18 to 65 years. Uncontrolled infection, other autoimmune disease, pregnancy or lactation led to exclusion.

The sequence derives from a woman in her 30s with Graves disease. V and J are TRBV12-3 or TRBV12-4 and TRBJ2-7; 7 bases are shared with TRBD1. The sequences come from peripheral blood mononuclear cells (PBMCs), collected at new diagnosis, from a patient treated with antithyroid drugs. The CDR3 spells CASSPDRVSYEQYF. The CDR3, as DNA: TGTGCCAGCAGCCCCGACAGGGTATCCTACGAGCAGTACTTC.